This T cell receptor beta chain stems from a study of tissue T cells after allogeneic stem cell transplantation. Study at large: Recipient PBMCs from before transplant existed for five GVHD patients. Viable blood and marrow gave sorted CD3+ T cells if numbers allowed.

As for this clone: Its specificity is not known.

Sequencing was performed with immunoSEQ multiplex PCR; in TCRdb, only in-frame clones are kept and a portion is missing. Of about 42,000 clones detected, 92% appear once; the ten largest clones hold 3.5% to 4%. General study results and limits: The patient cohort was small and clinically heterogeneous, with limited sampling depth.

The TCR was taken from a woman aged 40-69 years who later had graft-versus-host disease after an allogeneic stem cell transplant. Sample: blood, taken before transplantation.

DNA of the CDR3: TGTGCCAGCAGTTCCAGATTAACAGGGGGTAATTCACCCCTCCACTTT. Amino acids: CASSSRLTGGNSPLHF. The chain recombines TRBV27 with TRBJ1-6; TRBD1 matches 8 bases. CDR1 is MNHEY and CDR2 is SMNVEV in the germline V gene (reference sequence). This CDR3 has 16 amino acids. After removal of 4 bases from V and 6 bases from J, the junction contained 8 bases not matched to a gene.